This T cell receptor (beta chain) was recovered during a study of cytomegalovirus exposure and HLA in healthy donors. This clone has only one observation. PCR was performed using 60 Vbeta and 13 Jbeta primers. The assay was immunoSEQ multiplex PCR, and TCRdb's table has in-frame clones only and misses some. The sample lists 93,000 or so clones; 66% were seen once. The CDR3 loop spans 13 amino acids. Between the trimmed V and J ends, which lost 2 bases and 1 base, there was a span of 5 bases. Germline V gene data show CDR1 as SNHLY and CDR2 as FYNNEI. The origin of this receptor is a woman aged 45-65 years in good health and CMV-seronegative. Sequenced input: PBMCs. The chain joins TRBV2 to TRBJ1-1; D is unresolved. The CDR3 bases are TGTGCCAGCAGTGAACGGGGGAACACTGAAGCTTTCTTT. Amino acids: CASSERGNTEAFF.